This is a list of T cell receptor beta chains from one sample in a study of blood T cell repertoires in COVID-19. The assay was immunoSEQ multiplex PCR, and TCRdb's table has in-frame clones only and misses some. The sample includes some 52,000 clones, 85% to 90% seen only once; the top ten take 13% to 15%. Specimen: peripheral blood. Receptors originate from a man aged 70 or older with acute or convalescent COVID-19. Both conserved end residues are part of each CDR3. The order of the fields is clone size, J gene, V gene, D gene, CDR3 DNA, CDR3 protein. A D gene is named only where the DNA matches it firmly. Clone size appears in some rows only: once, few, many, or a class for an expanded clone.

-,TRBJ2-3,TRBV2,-,TGTGCCAGCAGTGAAGTGGCGGGTACGCAGTATTTT,CASSEVAGTQYF
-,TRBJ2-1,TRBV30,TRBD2,TGTGCCTGGAGTTTGGGACTAGTGCCGCGAACTGAGCAGTTCTTC,CAWSLGLVPRTEQFF
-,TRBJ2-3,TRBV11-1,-,TGTGCCAGCAGCTTAGGCGCCTATAAAGATACGCAGTATTTT,CASSLGAYKDTQYF
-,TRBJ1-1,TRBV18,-,TGTGCCAGCTCACCAGCCACGGAGACTGAAGCTTTCTTT,CASSPATETEAFF
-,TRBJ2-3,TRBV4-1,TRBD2,TGCGCCAGCAGCCCCCGGACTAGCGGGGGAGATACGCAGTATTTT,CASSPRTSGGDTQYF
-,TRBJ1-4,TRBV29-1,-,TGCAGCGTTGGAGGCAGGGGTAATGAAAAACTGTTTTTT,CSVGGRGNEKLFF
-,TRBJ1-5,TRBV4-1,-,TGCGCCAGCAGCCAAGATAATGCCAGGGGTAGCAATCAGCCCCAGCATTTT,CASSQDNARGSNQPQHF
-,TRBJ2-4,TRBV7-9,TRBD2,TGTGCCAGCAGCCCCGGCGTAGCGGGAGGGACGAAAAACATTCAGTACTTC,CASSPGVAGGTKNIQYF
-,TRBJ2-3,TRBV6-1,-,TGTGCCAGCAGTGGTGAAGGGGCGGCAGGGTGGCGAGACACAGATACGCAGTATTTT,CASSGEGAAGWRDTDTQYF
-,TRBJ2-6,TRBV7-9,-,TGTGCCAGCAGCCAGACCTTAGGGGGCTCTGGGGCCAACGTCCTGACTTTC,CASSQTLGGSGANVLTF
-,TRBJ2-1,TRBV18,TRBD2,TGTGCCAGCTCACGAGCGGGGAATGAGCAGTTCTTC,CASSRAGNEQFF
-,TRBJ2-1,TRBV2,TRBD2,TGTGCCAGCAGTAGGTATAGGGAGGGCAATGAGCAGTTCTTC,CASSRYREGNEQFF
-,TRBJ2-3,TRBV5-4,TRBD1,TGTGCCAGCAGCCCCCGGGACAGGGGTGCAGATACGCAGTATTTT,CASSPRDRGADTQYF
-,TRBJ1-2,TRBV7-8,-,TGTGCCAGCAGCTCCGAACCAAGACAGGCGTCCCGGGCCTATGGCTACACCTTC,CASSSEPRQASRAYGYTF
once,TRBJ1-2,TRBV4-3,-,TGCGCCAGCAGCCAAGGACAAAGAACGACGGAGGTCTATGGCTACACCTTC,CASSQGQRTTEVYGYTF
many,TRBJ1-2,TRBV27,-,TGTGCCAGCAGTTTACAGGGGAGGGGCTATGGCTACACCTTC,CASSLQGRGYGYTF
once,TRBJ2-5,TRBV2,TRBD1,TGTGCCAGCGGATGGACAGGCGAGGAGACCCAGTACTTC,CASGWTGEETQYF
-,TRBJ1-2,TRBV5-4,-,TGTGCCAGCAGCCCCGTAACATTTCTCGATGGCTACACCTTC,CASSPVTFLDGYTF
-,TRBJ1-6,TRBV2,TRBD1,TGTGCCAGCGGACCGGACAGGGTATATTCACCCCTCCACTTT,CASGPDRVYSPLHF
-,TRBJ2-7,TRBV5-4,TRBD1,TGTGCCAGCAGGAAAGACAGGGTGAGCTCCTACGAGCAGTACTTC,CASRKDRVSSYEQYF
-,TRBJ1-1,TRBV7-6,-,TGTGCCAGCATACCGGGCGGGGGGACTGAAGCTTTCTTT,CASIPGGGTEAFF
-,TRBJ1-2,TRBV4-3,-,TGCGCCAGCAGCTCGGCCCCCGGGAACTATGGCTACACCTTC,CASSSAPGNYGYTF
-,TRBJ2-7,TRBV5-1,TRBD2,TGCGCCAGCAGCTCGGTGGGGACTAGCGGATTATTACGGGAGCAGTACTTC,CASSSVGTSGLLREQYF
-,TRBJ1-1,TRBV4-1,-,TGCGCCAGCAGCCGCGGCGTGGCGAACACTGAAGCTTTCTTT,CASSRGVANTEAFF
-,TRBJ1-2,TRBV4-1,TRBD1,TGCGCCAGCAGCCTCCAGACCTCCGGGACAGGATATGGCTACACCTTC,CASSLQTSGTGYGYTF
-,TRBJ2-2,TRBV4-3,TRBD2,TGCGCCAGCAGCTTAACTACTAGCGGAGGCACCGGGGAGCTGTTTTTT,CASSLTTSGGTGELFF
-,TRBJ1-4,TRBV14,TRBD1,TGTGCCAGCAGCCGACAACAGGGGCGAAGTGGAGAAAAACTGTTTTTT,CASSRQQGRSGEKLFF
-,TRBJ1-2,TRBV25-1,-,TGTGCCAGCAGTGACCGTCCCTATGGCTACACCTTC,CASSDRPYGYTF
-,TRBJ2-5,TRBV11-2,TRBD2,TGTGCCAGCAGCTTACAGCGGACTAGCGTAGAGACCCAGTACTTC,CASSLQRTSVETQYF
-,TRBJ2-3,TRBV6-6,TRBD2,TGTGCCAGCAGTTCTACCGGGACTAGCGTAAATACGCAGTATTTT,CASSSTGTSVNTQYF
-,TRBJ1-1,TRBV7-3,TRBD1,TGTGCCAGCAGCTTATCGGGACAGGGTTCCGCTGAAGCTTTCTTT,CASSLSGQGSAEAFF
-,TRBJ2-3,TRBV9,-,TGTGCCAGCAGCGTAGAGCAGGGAAGGACAGATACGCAGTATTTT,CASSVEQGRTDTQYF
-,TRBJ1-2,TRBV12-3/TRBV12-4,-,TGTGCCAGCAGCCTACGGGGGGTGGGCGGCTACACCTTC,CASSLRGVGGYTF
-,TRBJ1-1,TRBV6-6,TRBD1,TGTGCCAGCAGCCGACAGGGGGCGCGAACTGAAGCTTTCTTT,CASSRQGARTEAFF
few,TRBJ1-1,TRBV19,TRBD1,TGTGCCAGTAGTATAAGGACAGGGCCCATGAACACTGAAGCTTTCTTT,CASSIRTGPMNTEAFF
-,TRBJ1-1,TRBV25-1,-,TGTGCCAGCAGTGAAGTGCGTTCAGGGGACACTGAAGCTTTCTTT,CASSEVRSGDTEAFF
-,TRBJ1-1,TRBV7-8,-,TGTGCCAGCAGCTTAACAGGCCTCGGCTACAAGAACACTGAAGCTTTCTTT,CASSLTGLGYKNTEAFF
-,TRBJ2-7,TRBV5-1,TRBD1,TGCGCCAGCCAAAAGAGACAGGGTCCGATCTACGAGCAGTACTTC,CASQKRQGPIYEQYF
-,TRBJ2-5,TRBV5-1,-,TGCGCCAGCAGGCCTCCGGGGTACCAAGAGACCCAGTACTTC,CASRPPGYQETQYF
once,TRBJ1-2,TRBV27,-,TGTGCCAGCAGTTTTGCAGGCCCACTTAACTATGGCTACACCTTC,CASSFAGPLNYGYTF
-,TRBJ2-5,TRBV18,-,TGTGCCAGCTCACCAGGAGTAAGCCCGCTCCAAGAGACCCAGTACTTC,CASSPGVSPLQETQYF
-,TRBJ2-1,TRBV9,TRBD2,TGTGCCAGCAGCGCCGCTAGCGGGAGGGGCGGTGAGCAGTTCTTC,CASSAASGRGGEQFF
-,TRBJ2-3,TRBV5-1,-,TGCGCCAGCAGCTTGGGAGGGTACACAGATACGCAGTATTTT,CASSLGGYTDTQYF
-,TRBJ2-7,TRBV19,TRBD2,TGTGCCAGTAGTATGGGAGCGGCACCGGGGGGCTACGAGCAGTACTTC,CASSMGAAPGGYEQYF
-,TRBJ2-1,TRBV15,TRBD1,TGTGCCACCAGCAGAAAAACCGGGACAGGAGCCTACAATGAGCAGTTCTTC,CATSRKTGTGAYNEQFF